This paragraph covers one T cell receptor beta chain sequence. Its cognate antigen is unknown. The CDR3 length is 16 residues. Germline lookup yields CDR1 WSHSY and CDR2 SAAADI. V was trimmed by 6 bases and J by 4 bases, leaving 21 bases between them. Using a J-beta primer mix together with a sample-barcoded 5' primer, a second PCR was run for roughly 7 to 11 cycles. Paired-end reads containing CDR3 totaled no fewer than 2.5 million for each sample. TCRdb reprocessed the 5' RACE reads with MiXCR, giving one entry per CDR3 protein. This sample has about 1,500,000 distinct CDR3 sequences, with roughly 27% found just once. This entry is derived from a study of blood T cells in healthy people across ages. Overall study findings and caveats: Older age went with lower TCR beta diversity per million T cells, in a roughly linear way. A conclusive naive versus antigen-experienced comparison was prevented by the unsorted PBMCs.

The sample taken for sequencing was blood. The sequence was collected from a woman aged 25 to 39 in good health. V gene TRBV10-2 combines with J gene TRBJ1-1, with D perhaps TRBD1 (5 bases). The CDR3 DNA reads as TGCGCCAGCAGGGCGGTTTTTTCGGAAGGGGCCACTGAAGCTTTCTTT. Protein: CASRAVFSEGATEAFF.